The 10 T cell receptor beta chains below were found in one sample sequenced in a study of CD8 T cells in Susac syndrome. Reverse transcription of about 0.45 to 1 ug RNA used random hexamers. TCRdb analysed the immunoSEQ multiplex PCR reads with MiXCR anew, one entry per CDR3 protein. The sample has 150,000 or so distinct CDR3 sequences; just under 95% are singletons. The sequencing sample was made of CD4+ T cells from PBMCs. These receptor sequences come from a human donor in good health.

The V gene is TRBV20-1, the J gene TRBJ2-7; 9 bases match TRBD2. Germline trimming cut 2 bases from V and 3 bases from J; bases unmatched to any gene: 5. CDR1 is DFQATT, CDR2 SNEGSKA, per germline (reference sequence). The CDR3 is 14 residues long. The CDR3 DNA reads as TGCAGTGCTAGACGCGGGGGGGGACGCTACGAGCAGTACTTC. Protein product: CSARRGGGRYEQYF.

V gene TRBV23-1 combines with J gene TRBJ2-1; tentative D call: TRBD1 (6 bases). TRBV23-1 is an ORF, with its function uncertain. The CDR3 extends over 14 amino acids. V was pared by 0 bases and J by 3 bases, with 6 bases between. The CDR3 loop reads CASSQSDSYNEQFF. For the CDR3, the DNA is TGCGCCAGCAGTCAATCGGACAGCTACAATGAGCAGTTCTTC.

CDR3 coding DNA: TGTGCCAGCAGCTCCCAGAGTGGGGTCTACAATGAGCAGTTCTTC. This gives the protein CASSSQSGVYNEQFF. The V and J genes are TRBV9 and TRBJ2-1; unclear D gene. From germline, CDR1 is SGDLS and CDR2 YYNGEE. Trimming removed 4 bases at V and 3 bases at J, with 14 bases between. The CDR3 runs 15 residues.

The chain has TRBV3-1 and TRBJ2-3, with TRBD2 identical over 13 bases. The CDR3 length is 17 residues. Per the germline V gene, CDR1 is LGHDT and CDR2 is YNNKEL (reference sequence). V lost 5 bases to trimming and J lost 3 bases; unmatched junction nucleotides: 8. CDR3 residues: CASSSTSGGAETDTQYF. As DNA, the CDR3 is TGTGCCAGCAGCTCTACTAGCGGGGGGGCCGAAACAGATACGCAGTATTTT.

The chain links TRBV12-3 or TRBV12-4 to TRBJ2-7, with D hard to call. The V end was cut by 5 bases, the J end by 6 bases, with 23 bases between. The CDR3 has 16 residues. CDR3 nucleotides: TGTGCCAGCAGTACCTCGATGGGTCAGCGATCTCGCGAGCAGTACTTC. This encodes CASSTSMGQRSREQYF.

The V and J genes are TRBV29-1 and TRBJ2-1, with D unresolved. The CDR3 is 13 amino acids. Germline V lookup: CDR1 SQVTM, CDR2 ANQGSEA. Deletions cut 2 bases from V and 6 bases from J, with 11 bases between. The CDR3 DNA is TGCAGCGTTGAAAAACGGTTCGGCAATGAGCAGTTCTTC. Residues: CSVEKRFGNEQFF.

The rearrangement joins TRBV5-4 to TRBJ2-2; weak D call: TRBD1 (5 bases). Trimming removed 0 bases at V and 5 bases at J, with 14 bases between. Per the germline V gene, CDR1 is SGHNT and CDR2 is YYREEE (reference sequence). The CDR3 totals 16 residues. The CDR3 DNA reads as TGTGCCAGCAGCTTGGGTCTACCCAGGGATACCGGGGAGCTGTTTTTT. Protein sequence: CASSLGLPRDTGELFF.

This rearrangement joins TRBV30 to TRBJ2-3; D tentatively reads TRBD1 or TRBD2 (5 bases each). The CDR3 is 13 amino acids. Germline CDR1 GTSNPN, CDR2 SVGIG (reference sequence). V gave up 0 bases and J gave up 7 bases, with 11 bases separating them. This CDR3 reads CAWSVKGTNTQYF. CDR3 bases: TGTGCCTGGAGTGTCAAAGGGACGAATACGCAGTATTTT. Combining the CDR3 with reference TRBV30 and TRBJ2-3 gives the whole variable domain SQTIHQWPATLVQPVGSPLSLECTVEGTSNPNLYWYRQAAGRGLQLLFYSVGIGQISSEVPQNLSASRPQDRQFILSSKKLLLSDSGFYLCAWSVKGTNTQYFGPGTRLTVL.

This chain connects TRBV27 to TRBJ1-2; D is unclear. The CDR3 loop spans 13 amino acids. Trimming removed 4 bases from V and 5 bases from J, with 11 bases in between. Germline values: CDR1 MNHEY, CDR2 SMNVEV (reference sequence). CDR3 loop: CASSSGFGYGYTF. In DNA form, the CDR3 reads TGTGCCAGCAGTTCCGGGTTTGGGTATGGCTACACCTTC.

The chain employs TRBV6-5 and TRBJ1-2; D is uncertain. The V gene lost 2 bases and the J gene lost 4 bases, with 2 bases spanning the gap. Germline CDR1 MNHEY, CDR2 SVGAGI. The CDR3 runs to 11 residues. CDR3 in amino acids: CASSYGYGYTF. The CDR3 DNA sequence: TGTGCCAGCAGTTACGGCTATGGCTACACCTTC.